This passage covers 21 T cell receptor beta chains from one sample sequenced in a study of T cells in women clearing cervical HPV infection. The repertoire was sequenced with immunoSEQ multiplex PCR; TCRdb's copy has only in-frame clones and lacks some. The table lists some 41,000 clones. Sequenced sample: blood buffy coat. The receptor set was obtained from a woman between 18 and 69 years old with a cervical HPV16 infection that either progressed to CIN3+ or cleared (not recorded which).

With regard to this clone: The DNA ends 3 residues before the CDR3 does, and the rest of the CDR3 is filled in from the germline J gene. The V call is TRBV5-1, the J call TRBJ2-1; a weak D match, TRBD2 (7 bases). Germline-derived CDR1 and CDR2 are SGHRS and YFSETQ. Trimming cost V 4 bases and J 5 bases, with 13 bases left between them. The CDR3 runs to 14 residues. This CDR3 reads CASSSTGRDNEQFF. The sequenced part of the CDR3 DNA is TGCGCCAGCAGCAGTACAGGGAGGGACAATGAG.

As for this clone: The observed sequence ends 3 residues before the CDR3 terminus, with the missing tail filled in from the germline J gene. This sequence joins TRBV19 and TRBJ2-2; D uncertain. The CDR3 consists of 10 residues. Trimming cost V 7 bases and J 6 bases, with 3 bases left between them. The germline V gene encodes CDR1 LNHDA and CDR2 SQIVND (reference sequence). This CDR3 is CASKAGELFF. The sequenced part of the CDR3 DNA is TGTGCCAGTAAGGCCGGGGAG.

A note on this clone: The read ends 3 residues shy of where the CDR3 ends; the end is completed using the germline J gene. The J gene is TRBJ2-7, the V gene TRBV4-1; no clear D gene. In germline, CDR1 is MGHRA, CDR2 YSYEKL. This CDR3 region has 15 residues. The V gene lost 0 bases and the J gene lost 5 bases, with 14 bases spanning the gap. CDR3 protein: CASSQEIGSVDEQYF. The sequenced CDR3 bases are TGCGCCAGCAGCCAAGAGATAGGGTCGGTGGACGAG.

As regards this clone: From the germline J gene comes the end of the CDR3, since the read stops 3 residues before it. The chain recombines TRBV7-2 with TRBJ2-1; the D is unclear. The CDR3 loop spans 13 amino acids. V was trimmed by 4 bases and J by 5 bases, leaving 9 bases between them. Germline CDR1 is SGHTA and CDR2 is FQGNSA. CDR3 sequence: CASSSYYDNEQFF. The CDR3 DNA, read in part, is TGTGCCAGCAGCTCATACTACGACAATGAG. Complete variable domain (other parts from reference TRBV7-2 and TRBJ2-1): GAGVSQSPSNKVTEKGKDVELRCDPISGHTALYWYRQSLGQGLEFLIYFQGNSAPDKSGLPSDRFSAERTGGSVSTLTIQRTQQEDSAVYLCASSSYYDNEQFFGPGTRLTVL.

About this clone: The read ends 3 residues before the CDR3 terminus; that terminus is restored from the germline J gene. This chain connects TRBV29-1 to TRBJ2-1; no definite D call. The germline gives CDR1 SQVTM, CDR2 ANQGSEA. There are 14 residues in the CDR3. Deletions cut 3 bases from V and 0 bases from J, with 9 bases between. This CDR3 is CSVEGLSSYNEQFF. CDR3 bases read: TGCAGCGTTGAGGGCCTGAGCTCCTACAATGAG.

Concerning this clone: The read stops 3 residues short of the end of the CDR3; the missing end is completed from the germline J gene. The chain carries TRBV6-1 and TRBJ1-3; D is undetermined. This CDR3 contains 15 residues. V was cut by 2 bases and J by 1 base, with 9 bases left in between. Germline V lookup: CDR1 MNHNS, CDR2 SASEGT. The sequenced part of the CDR3 DNA is TGTGCCAGCAGTGAACGTCCAGATTCTGGAAACACC. This translates into CASSERPDSGNT. The whole CDR3 is CASSERPDSGNTIYF.

CDR3 in amino acids: CASSPLKDRGTYEQYF. Partial CDR3 DNA: TGTGCCAGCAGCCCACTTAAAGACAGGGGAACTTACGAG. This sequence joins TRBV14 and TRBJ2-7, with 8 bases lining up with TRBD1. The DNA ends 3 residues before the CDR3 does, and the rest of the CDR3 is filled in from the germline J gene. CDR1 is SGHDN, CDR2 FVKESK, per germline. The CDR3 extends over 16 amino acids. The V gene end was trimmed by 4 bases and the J gene end by 4 bases; junction bases not matched to a gene: 12.

CDR3 amino acids: CASGGGRVGNTEAFF. The sequenced part of the CDR3 DNA is TGTGCCAGCGGGGGGGGACGTGTGGGAAACACTGAA. This chain uses TRBV7-8 with TRBJ1-1; D perhaps matches TRBD1 (5 bases). Read sequence stops 3 residues before the CDR3 end, and the germline J gene provides the missing end. Germline CDR1 reads SGHVS; CDR2 reads FQNEAQ. The CDR3 is made up of 15 amino acids. The V end was cut by 8 bases, the J end by 2 bases, with 18 bases between.

Regarding this clone: The CDR3 goes on 3 residues after the read ends, and that part is filled in from the germline J gene. The chain couples TRBV18 to TRBJ1-2; 10 bases agree with TRBD1. This CDR3 is built from 15 residues. V trimming: 2 bases; J trimming: 2 bases; junction bases outside the gene matches: 2. CDR1 is KGHSH and CDR2 is LQKENI in the germline V gene. The part of the CDR3 DNA that was read is TGTGCCAGCTCACCAGAGGGACAGGGGAACTATGGC. It is translated as CASSPEGQGNYG. The whole CDR3 is CASSPEGQGNYGYTF.

In regard to this clone: The read stops 3 residues short of the end of the CDR3; the missing end is completed from the germline J gene. This sequence joins TRBV18 and TRBJ2-7; tentatively, D is TRBD1 (6 bases). Germline V gives CDR1 KGHSH, CDR2 LQKENI. This CDR3 has 18 amino acids. Trimming pared 0 bases from V and 0 bases from J, leaving 18 bases between. The sequenced CDR3 bases are TGTGCCAGCTCACCACCTGGGCAGGGGCTGTTCTTCTCCTACGAG. As protein: CASSPPGQGLFFSYE. In full, the CDR3 reads CASSPPGQGLFFSYEQYF.

A remark on this clone: The read falls 3 residues short of the CDR3 end, and the missing part is taken from the germline J gene. V is TRBV2 and J is TRBJ2-7; 10 bases are shared with TRBD2. Unmatched junction bases numbered 3, after V lost 8 bases and J lost 2 bases. Germline V gene lookup returns CDR1 SNHLY and CDR2 FYNNEI. This CDR3 has 13 residues. The CDR3 bases that were read are TGTGCCAGCGGACTAGCGGACGCCTACGAG. The encoded protein is CASGLADAYE. The CDR3 as a whole reads CASGLADAYEQYF.

To note about this clone: The CDR3 extends 3 residues past the end of the read, so its final part is completed from the germline J gene. The chain joins TRBV11-3 to TRBJ2-1, with 9 bases aligning to TRBD1. Germline V gene data show CDR1 as SGHNT and CDR2 as YENEEA. The trim removed 6 bases at V and 8 bases at J, leaving 11 bases unmatched. The CDR3 runs 15 residues. The CDR3 loop reads CASRDRGIFADEQFF. The CDR3 bases that were read are TGTGCCAGCAGGGACAGGGGAATTTTTGCAGATGAG.

Turning to this clone: The CDR3 end lies 3 residues beyond the end of the read and is filled in from the germline J gene. The chain joins TRBV5-6 to TRBJ2-6; D possibly corresponds to TRBD2 (6 bases). Germline V CDR1 and CDR2: SGHDT, YYEEEE. The CDR3 covers 15 residues. V lost 1 base and J lost 3, with 8 bases in between. CDR3 sequence reads: CASSLWGDGANVLTF. The sequenced part of the CDR3 DNA is TGTGCCAGCAGCTTGTGGGGGGATGGGGCCAACGTC.

About this clone itself: The read terminates 3 residues before the CDR3 end, so the remaining end is supplied by the germline J gene. The chain uses TRBV19 and TRBJ2-7; 9 bases agree with TRBD1. This CDR3 is 15 amino acids long. V lost 4 bases to trimming and J lost 2 bases; unmatched junction nucleotides: 6. Germline CDR1 LNHDA, CDR2 SQIVND (reference sequence). The DNA read from the CDR3 is TGTGCCAGTAGTAGCTCCGGGACAGGGCCCTACGAG. Encoded protein: CASSSSGTGPYE. The CDR3 in full is CASSSSGTGPYEQYF.

As regards this clone: The read terminates 3 residues before the CDR3 end, so the remaining end is supplied by the germline J gene. The chain uses TRBV5-1 and TRBJ1-6; maybe TRBD1 (5 bases). V lost 0 bases, J lost 8 bases, and 12 bases lay in between. Germline assignment: CDR1 SGHRS and CDR2 YFSETQ. The CDR3 length is 15 residues. CDR3 loop: CASSLGGGAYSPLHF. The sequenced CDR3 bases are TGCGCCAGCAGCTTGGGGGGGGGTGCCTATTCACCC.

Details on this clone: From the germline J gene comes the end of the CDR3, since the read stops 3 residues before it. This chain links TRBV7-9 with TRBJ2-7, with TRBD1 matching over 9 bases. CDR3 length equals 15 residues. The V gene's germline CDR1 is SEHNR and CDR2 FQNEAQ (reference sequence). The ends lost 5 bases at V and 6 bases at J; junction bases unmatched: 11. The CDR3 loop reads CASSPSGQGVSEQYF. The CDR3 DNA, read in part, is TGTGCCAGCAGCCCCTCGGGACAGGGTGTAAGCGAG.

A remark on this clone: The read gets to within 3 residues of the CDR3 end, and the germline J gene fills in the rest. The rearrangement joins TRBV5-1 to TRBJ2-1; 9 positions match TRBD1. This CDR3 has 15 residues. The V segment lost 4 bases and the J segment 4 bases; nucleotides outside the gene matches: 6. Germline V gives CDR1 SGHRS, CDR2 YFSETQ. Incomplete CDR3 DNA: TGCGCCAGCAGCGTACGACAGGGGGGGTACAATGAG. Its protein product is CASSVRQGGYNE. The entire CDR3 sequence reads CASSVRQGGYNEQFF.

As concerns this clone: The CDR3 goes on 3 residues after the read ends, and that part is filled in from the germline J gene. The chain is built from TRBV5-4 and TRBJ1-2, with unresolved D. Germline values: CDR1 SGHNT, CDR2 YYREEE (reference sequence). CDR3 size: 14 residues. CDR3 residues: CASSMDQSSRGYTF. The part of the CDR3 DNA that was read is TGTGCCAGCAGCATGGACCAGTCTTCAAGGGGC.

In the case of this clone: The sequenced fragment ends 3 residues before the CDR3 boundary, so the rest is inferred from the germline J gene. The genes are TRBV29-1 and TRBJ1-6, with D perhaps TRBD1 (6 bases). Between the trimmed V and J ends, which lost 1 base and 7 bases, there was a span of 8 bases. The germline CDR1 and CDR2 sequences are SQVTM and ANQGSEA. CDR3 size: 13 residues. CDR3 loop: CSVEVDRNSPLHF. CDR3 DNA (partial): TGCAGCGTTGAAGTAGACAGGAATTCACCC.

A remark on this clone: The read ends 3 residues early relative to the CDR3; the germline J gene fills the gap. Other DNA sequences of this sample code for an identical CDR3. V usage is TRBV28 and J usage is TRBJ2-3; a weak D match, TRBD1 (6 bases). Trimming stripped 3 bases from V and 6 bases from J, with 13 bases between. The CDR3 extends over 14 amino acids. Per germline, CDR1 MDHEN and CDR2 SYDVKM. The sequenced CDR3 bases are TGTGCCAGCAGTTTCGATCAGGGGCGGGATACG. It translates to CASSFDQGRDT. The entire CDR3 protein reads CASSFDQGRDTQYF.

Note on this clone: The DNA ends 3 residues before the CDR3 does, and the rest of the CDR3 is filled in from the germline J gene. This chain joins TRBV6-4 and TRBJ2-1; TRBD1 matches 12 bases. The V and J ends lost 3 bases and 8 bases, in that order; junction bases with no gene match: 5. The CDR3 is made up of 15 amino acids. Germline V CDR1 and CDR2: MRHNA, SNTAGT. The CDR3 DNA, read in part, is TGTGCCAGCAGTGATACCGGGACAGGGGGCGATGAG. Protein sequence: CASSDTGTGGDE. In full, the CDR3 reads CASSDTGTGGDEQFF.